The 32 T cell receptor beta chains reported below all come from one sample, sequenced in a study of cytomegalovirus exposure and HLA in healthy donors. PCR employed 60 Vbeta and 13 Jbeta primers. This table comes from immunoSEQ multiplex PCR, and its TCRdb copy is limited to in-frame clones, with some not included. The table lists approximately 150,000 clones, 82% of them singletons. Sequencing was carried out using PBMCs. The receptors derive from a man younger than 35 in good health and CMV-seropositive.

CDR3 in amino acids: CASSQQGATNEKLFF. The DNA for the CDR3 is TGTGCCAGCAGCCAACAGGGGGCAACTAATGAAAAACTGTTTTTT. The chain has TRBV14 and TRBJ1-4; 7 bases match TRBD1. This CDR3 is built from 15 residues. CDR1 is SGHDN and CDR2 is FVKESK in the germline V gene. J lost 0 bases, V lost 2 bases, and 0 bases had no gene match. Using reference TRBV14 and TRBJ1-4 for the parts outside the CDR3, the full variable domain is EAGVTQFPSHSVIEKGQTVTLRCDPISGHDNLYWYRRVMGKEIKFLLHFVKESKQDESGMPNNRFLAERTGGTYSTLKVQPAELEDSGVYFCASSQQGATNEKLFFGSGTQLSVL.

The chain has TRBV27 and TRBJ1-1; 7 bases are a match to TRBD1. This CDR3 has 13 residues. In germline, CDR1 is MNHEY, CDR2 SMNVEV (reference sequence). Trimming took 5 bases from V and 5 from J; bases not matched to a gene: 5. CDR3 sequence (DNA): TGTGCCAGCAGTCATCAACAGGGGACTGAAGCTTTCTTT. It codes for CASSHQQGTEAFF.

Here the CDR3 reads CASSVEIGQGLAKNIQYF. The CDR3 DNA is TGTGCCAGCAGCGTTGAAATCGGACAGGGACTAGCCAAAAACATTCAGTACTTC. The chain uses TRBV9 and TRBJ2-4; 8 nucleotides line up with TRBD1. The V gene end was trimmed by 2 bases and the J gene end by 0 bases; junction bases not matched to a gene: 10. The CDR3 loop spans 18 amino acids. CDR1 and CDR2 (germline): SGDLS, YYNGEE.

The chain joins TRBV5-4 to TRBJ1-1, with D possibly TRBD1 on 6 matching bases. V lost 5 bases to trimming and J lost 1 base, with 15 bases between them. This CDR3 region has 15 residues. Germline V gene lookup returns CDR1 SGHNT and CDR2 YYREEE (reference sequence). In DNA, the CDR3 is TGTGCCAGCAGTCTAACTGGACAGAAGAACACTGAAGCTTTCTTT. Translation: CASSLTGQKNTEAFF.

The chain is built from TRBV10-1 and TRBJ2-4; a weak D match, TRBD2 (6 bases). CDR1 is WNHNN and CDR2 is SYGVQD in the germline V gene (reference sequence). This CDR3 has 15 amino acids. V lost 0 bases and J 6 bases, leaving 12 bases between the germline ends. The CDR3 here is CASSESGQGGNIQYF. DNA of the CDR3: TGCGCCAGCAGTGAGTCGGGCCAGGGAGGAAACATTCAGTACTTC.

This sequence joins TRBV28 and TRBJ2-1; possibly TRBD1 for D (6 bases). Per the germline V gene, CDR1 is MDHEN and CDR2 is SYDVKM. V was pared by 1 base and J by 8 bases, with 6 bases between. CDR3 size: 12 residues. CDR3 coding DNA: TGTGCCAGCAGTTTATACAGGGATGAGCAGTTCTTC. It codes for CASSLYRDEQFF.

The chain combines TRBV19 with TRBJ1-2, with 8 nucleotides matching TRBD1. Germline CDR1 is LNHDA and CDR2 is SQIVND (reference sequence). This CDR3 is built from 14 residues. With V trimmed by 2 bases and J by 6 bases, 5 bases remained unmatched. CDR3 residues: CASSIPGGVDGYTF. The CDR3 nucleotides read TGTGCCAGTAGTATACCAGGGGGCGTCGATGGCTACACCTTC.

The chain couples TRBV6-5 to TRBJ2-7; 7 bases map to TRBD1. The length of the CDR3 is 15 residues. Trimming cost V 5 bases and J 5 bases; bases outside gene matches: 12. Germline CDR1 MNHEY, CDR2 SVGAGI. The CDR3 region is CASSPPTAGGNEQYF. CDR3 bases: TGTGCCAGCAGTCCCCCTACGGCAGGGGGAAACGAGCAGTACTTC.

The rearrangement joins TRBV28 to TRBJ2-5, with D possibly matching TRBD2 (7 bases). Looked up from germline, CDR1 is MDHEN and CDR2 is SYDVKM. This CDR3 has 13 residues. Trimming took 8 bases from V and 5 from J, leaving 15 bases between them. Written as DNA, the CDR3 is TGTGCCAGCGGGGGAGGGGGGTCCGAGACCCAGTACTTC. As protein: CASGGGGSETQYF.

DNA for the CDR3: TGTGCCAGCAAAGGGGATCAGCCCCAGCATTTT. As protein: CASKGDQPQHF. The chain employs TRBV28 and TRBJ1-5, with D tentatively TRBD1 (5 bases). In germline, CDR1 is MDHEN, CDR2 SYDVKM. V lost 7 bases, J lost 5 bases, and 6 bases lay in between. The CDR3 runs to 11 residues.

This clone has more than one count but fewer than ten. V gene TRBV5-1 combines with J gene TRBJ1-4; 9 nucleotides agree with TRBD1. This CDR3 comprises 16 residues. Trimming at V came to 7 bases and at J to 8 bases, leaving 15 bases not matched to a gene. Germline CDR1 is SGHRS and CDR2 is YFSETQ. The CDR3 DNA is TGCGCCAGCGGGGTTTCGCCGGGACAGGGATACGAAAAACTGTTTTTT. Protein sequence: CASGVSPGQGYEKLFF.

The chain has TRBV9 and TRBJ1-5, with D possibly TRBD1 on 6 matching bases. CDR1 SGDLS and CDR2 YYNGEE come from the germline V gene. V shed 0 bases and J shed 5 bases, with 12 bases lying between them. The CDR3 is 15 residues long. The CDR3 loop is CASSVDQGRDQPQHF. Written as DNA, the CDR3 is TGTGCCAGCAGCGTAGACCAGGGGAGAGATCAGCCCCAGCATTTT.

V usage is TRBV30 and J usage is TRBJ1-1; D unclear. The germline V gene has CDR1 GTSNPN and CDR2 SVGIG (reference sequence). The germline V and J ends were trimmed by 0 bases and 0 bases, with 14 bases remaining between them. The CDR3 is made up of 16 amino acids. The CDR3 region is CAWSVLKHRMNTEAFF. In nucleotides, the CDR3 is TGTGCCTGGAGTGTACTCAAGCACAGAATGAACACTGAAGCTTTCTTT.

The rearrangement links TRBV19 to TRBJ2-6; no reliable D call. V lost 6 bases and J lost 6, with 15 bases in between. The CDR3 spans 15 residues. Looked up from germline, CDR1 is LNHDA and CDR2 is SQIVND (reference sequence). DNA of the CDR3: TGTGCCAGTAGCCCGGTCTCCTTTTCGGCCAACGTCCTGACTTTC. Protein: CASSPVSFSANVLTF.

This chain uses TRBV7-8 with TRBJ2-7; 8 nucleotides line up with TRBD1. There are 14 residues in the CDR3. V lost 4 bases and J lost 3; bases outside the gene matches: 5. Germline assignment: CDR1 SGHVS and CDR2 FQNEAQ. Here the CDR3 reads CASSSRTGNYEQYF. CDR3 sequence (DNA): TGTGCCAGCAGCTCCCGGACAGGGAACTACGAGCAGTACTTC.

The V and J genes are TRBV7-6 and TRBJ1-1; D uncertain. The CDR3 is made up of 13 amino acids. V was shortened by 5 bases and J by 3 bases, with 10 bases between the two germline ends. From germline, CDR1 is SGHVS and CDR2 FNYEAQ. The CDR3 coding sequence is TGTGCCAGCAGCATTGACACCGACACTGAAGCTTTCTTT. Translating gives CASSIDTDTEAFF.

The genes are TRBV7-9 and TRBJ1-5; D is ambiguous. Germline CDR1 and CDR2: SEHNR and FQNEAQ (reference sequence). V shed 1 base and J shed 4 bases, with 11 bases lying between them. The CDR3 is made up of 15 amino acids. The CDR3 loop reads CASSLGSARNQPQHF. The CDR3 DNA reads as TGTGCCAGCAGCTTAGGGTCAGCGAGGAATCAGCCCCAGCATTTT.

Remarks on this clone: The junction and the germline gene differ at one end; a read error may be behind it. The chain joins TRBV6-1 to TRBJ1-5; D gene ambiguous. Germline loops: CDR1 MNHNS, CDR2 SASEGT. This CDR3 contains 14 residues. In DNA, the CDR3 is TGTGTCAGCAGTGAAGCCCGAGGCAATCAGCCCCAGCATTTT. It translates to CVSSEARGNQPQHF.

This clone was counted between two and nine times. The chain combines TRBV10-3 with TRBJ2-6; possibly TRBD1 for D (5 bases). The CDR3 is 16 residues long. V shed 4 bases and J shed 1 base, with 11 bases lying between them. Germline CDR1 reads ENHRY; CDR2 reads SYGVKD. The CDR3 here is CAISGGQVSGANVLTF. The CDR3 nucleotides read TGTGCCATCAGTGGAGGACAAGTTTCTGGGGCCAACGTCCTGACTTTC.

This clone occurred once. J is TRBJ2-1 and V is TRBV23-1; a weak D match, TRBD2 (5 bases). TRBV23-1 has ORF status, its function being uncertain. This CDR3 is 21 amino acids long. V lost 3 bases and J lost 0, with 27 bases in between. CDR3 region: CASSQALVGLALNSSYNEQFF. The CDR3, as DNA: TGCGCCAGCAGTCAGGCTCTAGTCGGGCTAGCTCTTAATAGCTCCTACAATGAGCAGTTCTTC.

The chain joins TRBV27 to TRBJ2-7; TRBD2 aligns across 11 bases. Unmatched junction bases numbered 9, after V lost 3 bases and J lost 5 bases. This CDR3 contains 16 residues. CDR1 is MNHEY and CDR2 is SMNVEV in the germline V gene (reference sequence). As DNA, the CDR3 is TGTGCCAGCAGTTTGGGGCCTAGCGGGAGGTCCCACGAGCAGTACTTC. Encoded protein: CASSLGPSGRSHEQYF.

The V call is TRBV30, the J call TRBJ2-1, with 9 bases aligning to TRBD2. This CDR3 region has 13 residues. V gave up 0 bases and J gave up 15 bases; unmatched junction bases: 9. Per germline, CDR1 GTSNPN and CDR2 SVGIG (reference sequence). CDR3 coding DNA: TGTGCCTGGAGTGTCCGGACTAGCGCACCGGGGTTCTTC. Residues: CAWSVRTSAPGFF.

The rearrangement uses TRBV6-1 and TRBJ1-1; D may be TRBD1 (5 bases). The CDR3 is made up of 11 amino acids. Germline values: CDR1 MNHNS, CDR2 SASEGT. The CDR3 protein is CAGTVLGEAFF. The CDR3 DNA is TGTGCTGGGACTGTCCTGGGTGAAGCTTTCTTT.

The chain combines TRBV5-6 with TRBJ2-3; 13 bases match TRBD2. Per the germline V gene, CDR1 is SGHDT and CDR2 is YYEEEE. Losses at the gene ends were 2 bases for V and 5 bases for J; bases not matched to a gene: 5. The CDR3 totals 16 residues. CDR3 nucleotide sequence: TGTGCCAGCAGCTTTGGGACTAGCGGGAACGGAGATACGCAGTATTTT. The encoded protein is CASSFGTSGNGDTQYF.

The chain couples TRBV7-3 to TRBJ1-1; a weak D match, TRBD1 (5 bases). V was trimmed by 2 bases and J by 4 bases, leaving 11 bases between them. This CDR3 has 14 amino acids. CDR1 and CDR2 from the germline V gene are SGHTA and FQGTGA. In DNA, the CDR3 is TGTGCCAGCAGCTTAGGAGGGGCAGGCACTGAAGCTTTCTTT. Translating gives CASSLGGAGTEAFF. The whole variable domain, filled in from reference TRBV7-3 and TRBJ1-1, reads GAGVSQTPSNKVTEKGKYVELRCDPISGHTALYWYRQSLGQGPEFLIYFQGTGAADDSGLPNDRFFAVRPEGSVSTLKIQRTERGDSAVYLCASSLGGAGTEAFFGQGTRLTVV.

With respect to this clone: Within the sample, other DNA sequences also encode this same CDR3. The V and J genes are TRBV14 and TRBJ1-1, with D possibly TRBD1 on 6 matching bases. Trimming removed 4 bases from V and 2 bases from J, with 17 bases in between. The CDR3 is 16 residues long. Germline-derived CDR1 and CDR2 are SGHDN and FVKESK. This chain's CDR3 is CASSRDPDRLNTEAFF. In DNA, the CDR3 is TGTGCCAGCAGCCGGGACCCAGACAGGTTAAACACTGAAGCTTTCTTT.

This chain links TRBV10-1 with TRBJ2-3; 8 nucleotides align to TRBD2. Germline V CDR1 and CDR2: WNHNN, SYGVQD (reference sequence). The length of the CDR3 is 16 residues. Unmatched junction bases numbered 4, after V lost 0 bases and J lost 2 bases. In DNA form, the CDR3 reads TGCGCCAGCAGTGAGTCGAGGCGGGAGGACACAGATACGCAGTATTTT. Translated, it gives CASSESRREDTDTQYF.

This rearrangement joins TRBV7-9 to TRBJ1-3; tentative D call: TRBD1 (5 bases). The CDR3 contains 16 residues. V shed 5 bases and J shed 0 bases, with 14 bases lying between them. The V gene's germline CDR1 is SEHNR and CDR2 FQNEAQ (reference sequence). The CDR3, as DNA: TGTGCCAGCAGCCTCCCACAGGAGAGCTCTGGAAACACCATATATTTT. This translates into CASSLPQESSGNTIYF.

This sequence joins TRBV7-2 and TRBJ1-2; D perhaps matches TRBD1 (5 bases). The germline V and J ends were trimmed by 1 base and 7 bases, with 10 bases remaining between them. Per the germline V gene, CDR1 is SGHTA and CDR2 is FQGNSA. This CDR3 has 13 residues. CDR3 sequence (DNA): TGTGCCAGCAGCTTAGGGGTGGGGGGTGGCTACACCTTC. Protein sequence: CASSLGVGGGYTF.

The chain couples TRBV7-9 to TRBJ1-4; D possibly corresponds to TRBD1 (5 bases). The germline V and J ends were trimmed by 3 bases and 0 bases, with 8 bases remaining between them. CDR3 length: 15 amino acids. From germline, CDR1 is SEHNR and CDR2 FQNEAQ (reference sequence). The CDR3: CASSLPTATNEKLFF. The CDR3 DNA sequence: TGTGCCAGCAGCTTGCCGACAGCAACTAATGAAAAACTGTTTTTT.

The CDR3 region has the DNA TGTGCCAGCAGTTACGGAGGGGTCACTGAAGCTTTCTTT. This sequence encodes CASSYGGVTEAFF. The chain carries TRBV6-5 and TRBJ1-1, with D perhaps matching TRBD1 (5 bases). The CDR3 contains 13 residues. The V end was cut by 2 bases, the J end by 4 bases, with 8 bases between. The germline V gene has CDR1 MNHEY and CDR2 SVGAGI.

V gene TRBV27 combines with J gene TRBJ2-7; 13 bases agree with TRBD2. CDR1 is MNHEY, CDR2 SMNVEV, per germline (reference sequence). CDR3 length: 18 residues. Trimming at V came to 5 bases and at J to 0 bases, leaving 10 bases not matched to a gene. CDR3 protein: CASSPGGLAGTFSYEQYF. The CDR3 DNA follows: TGTGCCAGCAGTCCCGGGGGACTAGCGGGGACCTTCTCCTACGAGCAGTACTTC.